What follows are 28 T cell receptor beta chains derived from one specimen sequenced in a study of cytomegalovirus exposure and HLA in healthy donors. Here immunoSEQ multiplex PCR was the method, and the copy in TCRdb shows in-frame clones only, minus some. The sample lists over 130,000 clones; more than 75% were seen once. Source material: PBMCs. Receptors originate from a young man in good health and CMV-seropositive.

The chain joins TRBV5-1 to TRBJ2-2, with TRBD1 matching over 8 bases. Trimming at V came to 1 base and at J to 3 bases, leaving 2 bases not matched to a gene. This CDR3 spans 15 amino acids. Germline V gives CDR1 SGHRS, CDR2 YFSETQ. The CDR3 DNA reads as TGCGCCAGCAGCTTGCAGACAGGGGACACCGGGGAGCTGTTTTTT. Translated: CASSLQTGDTGELFF.

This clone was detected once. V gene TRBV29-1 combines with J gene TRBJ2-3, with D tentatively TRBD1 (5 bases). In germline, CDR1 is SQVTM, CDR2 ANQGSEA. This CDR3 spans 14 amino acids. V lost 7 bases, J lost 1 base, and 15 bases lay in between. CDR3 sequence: CSGADVQGTDTQYF. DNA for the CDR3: TGCAGCGGTGCCGACGTACAGGGCACAGATACGCAGTATTTT.

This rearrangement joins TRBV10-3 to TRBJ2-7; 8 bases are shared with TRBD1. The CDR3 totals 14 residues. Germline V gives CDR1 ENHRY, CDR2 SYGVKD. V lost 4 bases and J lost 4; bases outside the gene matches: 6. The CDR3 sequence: CAISARTGTYEQYF. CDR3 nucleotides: TGTGCCATCAGTGCCAGGACAGGGACGTACGAGCAGTACTTC.

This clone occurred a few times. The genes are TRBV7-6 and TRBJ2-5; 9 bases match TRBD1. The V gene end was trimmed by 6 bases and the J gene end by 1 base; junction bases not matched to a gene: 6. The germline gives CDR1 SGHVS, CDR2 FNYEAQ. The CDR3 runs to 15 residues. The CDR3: CASSRQGGFQETQYF. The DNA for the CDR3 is TGTGCCAGCAGTCGACAGGGGGGCTTCCAAGAGACCCAGTACTTC.

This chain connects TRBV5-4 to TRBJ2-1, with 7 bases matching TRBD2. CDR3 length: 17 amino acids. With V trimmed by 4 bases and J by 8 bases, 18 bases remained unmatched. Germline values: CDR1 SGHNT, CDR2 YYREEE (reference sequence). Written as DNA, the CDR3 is TGTGCCAGCAGCCGGGCGCGGGGAGGGAGGGAATCGTATGAGCAGTTCTTC. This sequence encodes CASSRARGGRESYEQFF.

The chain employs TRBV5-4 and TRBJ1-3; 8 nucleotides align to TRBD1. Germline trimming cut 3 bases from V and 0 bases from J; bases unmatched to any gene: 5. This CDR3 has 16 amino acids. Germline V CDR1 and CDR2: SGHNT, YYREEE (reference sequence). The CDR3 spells CASSSRGQGSGNTIYF. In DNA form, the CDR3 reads TGTGCCAGCAGCTCGAGAGGACAGGGCTCTGGAAACACCATATATTTT.

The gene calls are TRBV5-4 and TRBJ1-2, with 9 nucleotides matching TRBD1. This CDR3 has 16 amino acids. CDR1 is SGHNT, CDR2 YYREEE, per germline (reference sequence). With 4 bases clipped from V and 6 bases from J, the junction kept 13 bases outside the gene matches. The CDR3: CASSTYRDREGHGYTF. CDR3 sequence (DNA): TGTGCCAGCAGCACCTACCGGGACAGGGAAGGTCATGGCTACACCTTC.

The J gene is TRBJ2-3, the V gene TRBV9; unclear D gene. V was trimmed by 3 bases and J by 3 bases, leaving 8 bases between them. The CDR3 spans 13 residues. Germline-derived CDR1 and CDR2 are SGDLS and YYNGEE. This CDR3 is CASSARITDTQYF. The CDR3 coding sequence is TGTGCCAGCAGCGCTCGTATAACAGATACGCAGTATTTT.

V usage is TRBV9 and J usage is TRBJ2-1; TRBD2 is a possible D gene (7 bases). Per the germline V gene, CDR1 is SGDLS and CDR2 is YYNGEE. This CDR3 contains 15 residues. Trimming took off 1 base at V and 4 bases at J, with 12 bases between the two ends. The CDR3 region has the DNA TGTGCCAGCAGCGTAAGTGAGGGGGGGTACAATGAGCAGTTCTTC. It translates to CASSVSEGGYNEQFF.

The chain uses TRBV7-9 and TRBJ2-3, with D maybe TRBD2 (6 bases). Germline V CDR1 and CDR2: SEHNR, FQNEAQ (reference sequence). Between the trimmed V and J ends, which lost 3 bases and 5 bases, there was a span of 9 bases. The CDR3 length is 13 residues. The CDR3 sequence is CASSFSGLDTQYF. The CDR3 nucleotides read TGTGCCAGCAGCTTCTCGGGACTAGATACGCAGTATTTT.

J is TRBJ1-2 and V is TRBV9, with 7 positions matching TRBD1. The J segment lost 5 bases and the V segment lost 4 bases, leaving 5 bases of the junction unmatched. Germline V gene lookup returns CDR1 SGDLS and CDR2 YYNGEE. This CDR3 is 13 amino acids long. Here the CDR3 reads CASSRGTDYGYTF. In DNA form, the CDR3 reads TGTGCCAGCAGCCGCGGGACAGATTATGGCTACACCTTC.

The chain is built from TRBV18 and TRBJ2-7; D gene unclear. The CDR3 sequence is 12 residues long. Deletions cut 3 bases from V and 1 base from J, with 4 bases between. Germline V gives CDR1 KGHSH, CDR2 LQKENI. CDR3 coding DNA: TGTGCCAGCTCACCTACTTCCTACGAGCAGTACTTC. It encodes CASSPTSYEQYF.

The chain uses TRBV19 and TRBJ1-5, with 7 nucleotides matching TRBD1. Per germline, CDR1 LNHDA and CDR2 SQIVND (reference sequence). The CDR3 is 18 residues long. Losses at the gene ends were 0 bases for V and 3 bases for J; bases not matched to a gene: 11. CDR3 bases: TGTGCCAGTAGTATAGATCGGTGGACAGGAACTCACAATCAGCCCCAGCATTTT. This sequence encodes CASSIDRWTGTHNQPQHF.

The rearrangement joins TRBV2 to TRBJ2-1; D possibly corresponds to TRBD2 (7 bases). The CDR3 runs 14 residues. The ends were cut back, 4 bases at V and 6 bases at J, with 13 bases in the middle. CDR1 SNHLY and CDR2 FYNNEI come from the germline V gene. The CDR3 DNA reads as TGTGCCAGCAGTGGCTCGGGGGGCGTCAATGAGCAGTTCTTC. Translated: CASSGSGGVNEQFF.

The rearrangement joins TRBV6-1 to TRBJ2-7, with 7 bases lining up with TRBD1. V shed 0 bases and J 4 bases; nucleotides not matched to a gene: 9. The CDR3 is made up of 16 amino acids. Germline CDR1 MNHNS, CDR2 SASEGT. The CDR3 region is CASSEAPGQSGYEQYF. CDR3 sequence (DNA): TGTGCCAGCAGTGAAGCGCCGGGACAGTCTGGATACGAGCAGTACTTC.

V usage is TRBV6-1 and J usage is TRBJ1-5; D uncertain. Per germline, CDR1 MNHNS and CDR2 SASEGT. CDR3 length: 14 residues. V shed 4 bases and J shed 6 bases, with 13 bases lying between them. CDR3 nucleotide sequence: TGTGCCAGCAGTGGAGGGTTATTTGGTCAGCCCCAGCATTTT. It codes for CASSGGLFGQPQHF.

The CDR3 here is CAWSGNADSPKHF. CDR3 nucleotide sequence: TGTGCCTGGAGTGGCAACGCAGACAGCCCGAAGCATTTT. V gene TRBV30 combines with J gene TRBJ1-5; D perhaps matches TRBD1 (5 bases). This CDR3 has 13 amino acids. With 1 base removed from V and 14 bases from J, the gap between germline ends came to 18 bases. Germline loops: CDR1 GTSNPN, CDR2 SVGIG (reference sequence). Variable domain in full (rest from reference TRBV30 and TRBJ1-5): SQTIHQWPATLVQPVGSPLSLECTVEGTSNPNLYWYRQAAGRGLQLLFYSVGIGQISSEVPQNLSASRPQDRQFILSSKKLLLSDSGFYLCAWSGNADSPKHFGDGTRLSIL.

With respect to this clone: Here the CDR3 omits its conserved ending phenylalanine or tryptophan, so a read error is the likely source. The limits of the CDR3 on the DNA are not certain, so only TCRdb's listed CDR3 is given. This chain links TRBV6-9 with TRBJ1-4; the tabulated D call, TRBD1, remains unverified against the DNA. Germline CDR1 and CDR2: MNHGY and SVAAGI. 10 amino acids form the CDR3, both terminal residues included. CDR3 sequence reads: CASSYRQHPS.

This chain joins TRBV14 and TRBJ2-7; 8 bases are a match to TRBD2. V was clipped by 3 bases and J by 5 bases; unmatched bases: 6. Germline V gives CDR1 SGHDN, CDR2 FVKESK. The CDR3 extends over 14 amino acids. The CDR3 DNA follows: TGTGCCAGCAGCCATCGCGGGAGGAAAGACGAGCAGTACTTC. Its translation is CASSHRGRKDEQYF.

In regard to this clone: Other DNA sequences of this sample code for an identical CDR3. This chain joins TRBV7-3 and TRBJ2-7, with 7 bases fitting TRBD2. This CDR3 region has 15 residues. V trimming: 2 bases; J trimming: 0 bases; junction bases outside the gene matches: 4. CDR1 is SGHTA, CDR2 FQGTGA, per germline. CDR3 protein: CASSLGLAGSYEQYF. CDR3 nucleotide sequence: TGTGCCAGCAGCTTAGGGTTAGCGGGCTCCTACGAGCAGTACTTC.

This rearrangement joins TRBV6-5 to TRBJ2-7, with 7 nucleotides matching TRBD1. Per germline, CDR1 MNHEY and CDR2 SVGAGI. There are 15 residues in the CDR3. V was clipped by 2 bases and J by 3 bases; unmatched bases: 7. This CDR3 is CASSYRDRRHYEQYF. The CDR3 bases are TGTGCCAGCAGTTACCGGGACAGACGACACTACGAGCAGTACTTC.

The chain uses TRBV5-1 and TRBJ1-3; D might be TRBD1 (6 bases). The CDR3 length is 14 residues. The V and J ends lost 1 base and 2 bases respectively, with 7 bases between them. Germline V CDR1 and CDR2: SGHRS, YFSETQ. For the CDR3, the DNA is TGCGCCAGCAGCTTGACAGGGACTGGAAACACCATATATTTT. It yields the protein CASSLTGTGNTIYF.

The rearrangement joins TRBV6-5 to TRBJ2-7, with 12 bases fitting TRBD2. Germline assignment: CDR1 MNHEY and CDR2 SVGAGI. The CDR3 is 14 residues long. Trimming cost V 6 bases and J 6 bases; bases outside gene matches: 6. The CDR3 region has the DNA TGTGCCAGCAGACTGACTAGCGGGAGTCCCGAGCAGTACTTC. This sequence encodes CASRLTSGSPEQYF.

The CDR3 region has the DNA TGTGCCTGGAGAGTTCAGGGGAGATACACTGAAGCTTTCTTT. Encoded protein: CAWRVQGRYTEAFF. The rearrangement links TRBV30 to TRBJ1-1; TRBD1 is a possible D gene (6 bases). V dropped 3 bases and J dropped 3 bases, with 14 bases sitting between them. Germline loops: CDR1 GTSNPN, CDR2 SVGIG (reference sequence). This CDR3 has 14 amino acids.

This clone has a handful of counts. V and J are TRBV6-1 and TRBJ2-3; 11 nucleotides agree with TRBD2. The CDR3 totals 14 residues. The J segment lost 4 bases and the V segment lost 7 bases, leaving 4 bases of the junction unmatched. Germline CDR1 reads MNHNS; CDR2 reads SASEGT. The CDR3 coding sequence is TGTGCCAGCATAAAACTAGCGGGGGCAGATACGCAGTATTTT. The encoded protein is CASIKLAGADTQYF.

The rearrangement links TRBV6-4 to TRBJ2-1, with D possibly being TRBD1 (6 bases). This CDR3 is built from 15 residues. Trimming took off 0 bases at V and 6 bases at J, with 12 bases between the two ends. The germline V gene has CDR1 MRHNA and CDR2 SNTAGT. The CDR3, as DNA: TGTGCCAGCAGTGACTCTCCGGCAGGGGCCAATGAGCAGTTCTTC. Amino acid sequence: CASSDSPAGANEQFF.

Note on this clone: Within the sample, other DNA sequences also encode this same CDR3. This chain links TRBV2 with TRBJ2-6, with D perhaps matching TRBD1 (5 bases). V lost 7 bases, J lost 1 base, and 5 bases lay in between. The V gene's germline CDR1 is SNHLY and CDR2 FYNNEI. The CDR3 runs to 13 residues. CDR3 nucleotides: TGTGCCAGCACAGGGTCTGGGGCCAACGTCCTGACTTTC. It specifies CASTGSGANVLTF.

The CDR3 region has the DNA TGTGCCAGCAGCTTGCCAGGGAGGTACTATGGCTACACCTTC. Its translation is CASSLPGRYYGYTF. This rearrangement joins TRBV5-4 to TRBJ1-2, with D perhaps TRBD1 (5 bases). V lost 1 base and J lost 3, with 10 bases in between. CDR1 and CDR2 from the germline V gene are SGHNT and YYREEE (reference sequence). The CDR3 sequence is 14 residues long.